The clone carrying this T cell receptor (beta chain) was detected a few times. What it recognizes is unknown. TCRdb keeps only in-frame clones here, not all; method: immunoSEQ multiplex PCR. Here the sample spans over a million clones, approximately 78% being singletons. This sample was included in a study of shared clonotypes between healthy human individuals. Study-level findings and limits: Between a handful of donors, naive CD4 clonotypes were shared at a level of approximately 5%. The genetic and exposure-history diversity represented was limited by few donors.

The length of the CDR3 is 13 residues. The germline V gene has CDR1 LNHDA and CDR2 SQIVND (reference sequence). V was clipped by 3 bases and J by 4 bases, with 9 bases between them. Healthy HIV-negative adults with no recent acute infections or vaccinations were recruited as donors. The V call is TRBV19, the J call TRBJ1-1; D perhaps matches TRBD1 (5 bases). This receptor was obtained from a man between 18 and 29 years old in good health. Some clones in this sample may be carry-over from other donors' samples. Input material: memory CD4+ T cells from PBMCs. Subset here: CD45RA-negative fraction. The CDR3 sequence is CASSILGVTEAFF. In DNA form, the CDR3 reads TGTGCCAGTAGTATTTTAGGGGTCACTGAAGCTTTCTTT.